This TCR beta chain derives from a study of OX40 agonist ivuxolimab in advanced cancers. For the wider study: Ivuxolimab, which targeted the costimulatory receptor OX40 (CD134), was an agonistic, fully human IgG2 monoclonal antibody. The paper covers the monotherapy dose-escalation part of the phase I ivuxolimab trial, which included N ≈ 54 patients. Intravenous ivuxolimab was administered to patients every 2 weeks at six dose levels: 0.01, 0.1, 0.3, 1.5, 3 and 10 mg/kg. The dose-escalation cohort was 82.7% male with a mean age of about 60 years, ranging from roughly 23 to 90. Prior anti-PD-1, anti-PD-L1 or anti-CTLA-4 therapy was permitted, and checkpoint inhibitors had been received by about 37% of dose-escalation patients. The purpose of peripheral TCRbeta sequencing was to test whether ivuxolimab changed TCR sequence diversity and led to clonal T-cell expansion. Of the 50 or so patients in dose escalation, some 20 had hepatocellular carcinoma, some 15 had melanoma, 9 had renal cell carcinoma and 9 had head and neck cancer. Partial responses occurred in three dose-escalation patients: two with cutaneous melanoma and one with hepatocellular carcinoma. What the work shows at the level of the full study, not this receptor alone: Low levels of normalized T-cell clonal expansion were also seen in some nonresponding patients. In the 0.1-3.0 mg/kg groups, partial responders were among the patients with the lowest normalized peripheral clonal expansion, particularly in CD8+ T cells. After ivuxolimab, expanded clones were on average more numerous among CD8+ T cells than among CD4+ T cells. At doses from 0.1 to 3.0 mg/kg, clonal expansion was seen in both CD4+ and CD8+ blood T cells between baseline and week 6. The antigen specificity of the clonally expanded peripheral T cells was not determined.

V is reduced by 5 bases and J by 0 bases, leaving a spacing of 13 bases between them. CDR1 SGHTA and CDR2 FQGNSA were looked up in the germline V gene. The CDR3 runs 16 residues from the cysteine to the phenylalanine. Here the CDR3 DNA is all that survives: 48 bases in frame from base 1. This clone has more than one count but fewer than ten. There is no known antigen for this receptor. No base qualities exist here, and no much larger clone lies one base off it. For sequencing of the TCRbeta CDR3 region, genomic DNA was extracted from the sorted cells. TCRbeta CDR3 regions were sequenced using the immunoSEQ Assay. TCRdb obtained this table from immuneACCESS and retained in-frame rearrangements with V and J assigned. These tables miss some clones; where compared with another copy, unresolved V genes account for less than half of the shortfall, and the remainder is unexplained. Counted in this sample were 50,000 to 70,000 clones; approximately 84% of them appeared once. The ten largest clonotypes hold 2.5% to 3.5% of the sample.

The trial excluded patients who had a history of autoimmune disease or were on systemic immunosuppression. Peripheral blood for TCR sequencing was collected from all dose cohorts at baseline, on cycle 4 day 1, and on cycle 7 day 1. Samples were obtained from an open-label, multicenter, first-in-human phase I dose-escalation trial of ivuxolimab. Adults with locally advanced or metastatic melanoma, renal cell, hepatocellular, or head and neck squamous cell carcinoma were enrolled in the trial. Before TCR sequencing, CD4+ T cells and CD8+ T cells were sorted from peripheral blood as separate populations.

This sequence was found in an adult with an advanced solid tumor such as melanoma, head and neck, liver or kidney cancer. Sequencing was performed on CD4+ or CD8+ T cells sorted from blood, taken in a trial of the OX40 agonist ivuxolimab. Recombination connected TRBV7-2 to TRBJ2-2; a tentative D match to TRBD2 spans 7 bases. CDR3 region: CASSPSGGANTGELFF. DNA sequence: TGTGCCAGCAGCCCGTCGGGGGGCGCGAACACCGGGGAGCTGTTTTTT.